These 14 T cell receptor beta chains originate from one sample sequenced in a study of beta chain features in type 1 diabetes. Whole-study results and caveats: TCRB CDR3s were moderately but significantly shorter in Type 1 diabetes patients in all four CD4+ subsets.

What was sequenced were expressed TCRB transcripts, since all of the isolated RNA had been reverse transcribed. The table came from immunoSEQ multiplex PCR; TCRdb's copy has only in-frame clones and leaves some out. The sample records about 160,000 clones, approximately 7.9% being singletons. The antigens of these receptors remain unknown. Material for sequencing was central memory CD4+ T cells from blood. These receptors all come from a man aged 18 to 35 with type 1 diabetes.

This clone was counted only a few times. The chain links TRBV7-4 to TRBJ2-5; D remains ambiguous. Trimming removed 4 bases at V and 5 bases at J, with 5 bases between. The CDR3 contains 11 residues. Looked up from germline, CDR1 is SGHVT and CDR2 is SQSDAQ. The CDR3 DNA follows: TGTGCCAGCAGCTCGGAGGAGACCCAGTACTTC. Amino acids: CASSSEETQYF.

In its sample, this clone was seen a few times. The V call is TRBV5-6, the J call TRBJ1-1; D not resolved. V was pared by 5 bases and J by 5 bases, with 16 bases between. The germline CDR1 and CDR2 sequences are SGHDT and YYEEEE. This CDR3 contains 14 residues. The CDR3 sequence is CASSYTGIRTEAFF. The CDR3 DNA is TGTGCCAGCAGTTACACGGGGATTAGGACTGAAGCTTTCTTT.

This clone showed up just a few times. The chain couples TRBV19 to TRBJ2-6; a possible D gene is TRBD2 (5 bases). Trimming stripped 3 bases from V and 0 bases from J, with 12 bases between. In germline, CDR1 is LNHDA, CDR2 SQIVND (reference sequence). The CDR3 runs to 17 residues. CDR3 in DNA: TGTGCCAGTAGTATTGGATGGGGAGTCTCTGGGGCCAACGTCCTGACTTTC. Translating gives CASSIGWGVSGANVLTF.

V is TRBV19 and J is TRBJ2-3, with TRBD2 identical over 14 bases. Germline lookup yields CDR1 LNHDA and CDR2 SQIVND (reference sequence). The CDR3 loop spans 15 amino acids. V shed 9 bases, J shed 2 bases, and the junction held 4 bases outside the gene matches. The CDR3 spells CASRGLAGVTDTQYF. DNA of the CDR3: TGTGCCAGCCGGGGACTAGCGGGAGTCACAGATACGCAGTATTTT.

This clone has a handful of counts. The chain recombines TRBV7-7 with TRBJ2-5; tentatively, D is TRBD1 (6 bases). Germline V gene lookup returns CDR1 SSHAT and CDR2 FNYEAQ (reference sequence). The CDR3 loop spans 14 amino acids. Trimming cost V 5 bases and J 1 base, with 11 bases left between them. The CDR3 here is CASSATGLQETQYF. CDR3 bases: TGTGCCAGCAGCGCTACAGGGCTCCAAGAGACCCAGTACTTC.

The chain is built from TRBV30 and TRBJ1-5, with 7 bases aligning to TRBD1. This CDR3 comprises 13 residues. Losses at the gene ends were 2 bases for V and 6 bases for J; bases not matched to a gene: 4. Germline V gives CDR1 GTSNPN, CDR2 SVGIG (reference sequence). The CDR3 loop reads CAWSRQGGQPQHF. CDR3 DNA sequence: TGTGCCTGGAGTCGACAGGGCGGTCAGCCCCAGCATTTT. Using reference TRBV30 and TRBJ1-5 for the parts outside the CDR3, the full variable domain is SQTIHQWPATLVQPVGSPLSLECTVEGTSNPNLYWYRQAAGRGLQLLFYSVGIGQISSEVPQNLSASRPQDRQFILSSKKLLLSDSGFYLCAWSRQGGQPQHFGDGTRLSIL.

Only a few counts were recorded for this clone. This sequence joins TRBV9 and TRBJ2-1, with 7 bases matching TRBD1. J gave up 3 bases and V 4 bases, and 4 bases lay outside the gene matches. Germline lookup yields CDR1 SGDLS and CDR2 YYNGEE. This CDR3 comprises 14 residues. The CDR3 loop reads CASSIGDSYNEQFF. CDR3 sequence (DNA): TGTGCCAGCAGCATCGGGGACAGCTACAATGAGCAGTTCTTC.

In this sample, this clone turned up a few times. The chain uses TRBV4-3 and TRBJ2-7; TRBD1 is a possible D gene (5 bases). V lost 3 bases and J lost 3, with 24 bases in between. Germline assignment: CDR1 LGHNA and CDR2 YSLEER. The CDR3 runs to 18 residues. The CDR3 nucleotides are TGCGCCAGCAGCCATGGAGTTAGGCAGGGCCAAAGCTTCTACGAGCAGTACTTC. Residues: CASSHGVRQGQSFYEQYF.

The V and J genes are TRBV5-6 and TRBJ1-1; D is unclear. This CDR3 has 14 residues. With 4 bases removed from V and 11 bases from J, the gap between germline ends came to 21 bases. Germline lookup yields CDR1 SGHDT and CDR2 YYEEEE. CDR3 bases: TGTGCCAGCAGCCTCGATTTCTCGGCCCGGGTCGCTTTCTTT. It codes for CASSLDFSARVAFF. Full variable domain (rest looked up from reference TRBV5-6 and TRBJ1-1): DAGVTQSPTHLIKTRGQQVTLRCSPKSGHDTVSWYQQALGQGPQFIFQYYEEEERQRGNFPDRFSGHQFPNYSSELNVNALLLGDSALYLCASSLDFSARVAFFGQGTRLTVV.

The table lists this clone with a few counts. V and J are TRBV11-2 and TRBJ2-7, with TRBD2 matching 7 bases. CDR3 size: 18 residues. The V gene end was trimmed by 2 bases and the J gene end by 1 base; junction bases not matched to a gene: 14. CDR1 is SGHAT and CDR2 is FQNNGV in the germline V gene. In DNA form, the CDR3 reads TGTGCCAGCAGCTTAAACCCCCCAGGTGGCGGGAGTTCCTACGAGCAGTACTTC. It yields the protein CASSLNPPGGGSSYEQYF.

This rearrangement joins TRBV6-5 to TRBJ2-4; D is uncertain. The CDR3 is 16 amino acids. CDR1 is MNHEY and CDR2 is SVGAGI in the germline V gene. Trimming cost V 4 bases and J 0 bases, with 13 bases left between them. The CDR3 nucleotides are TGTGCCAGCAGTTCCCAAGCCACCATAGCCAAAAACATTCAGTACTTC. Protein: CASSSQATIAKNIQYF.

The chain combines TRBV5-4 with TRBJ2-7; tentative D call: TRBD1 (5 bases). Germline V lookup: CDR1 SGHNT, CDR2 YYREEE (reference sequence). This CDR3 region has 13 residues. Trimming shortened V by 0 bases and J by 2 bases, and 6 bases separated the two germline ends. The CDR3 nucleotides read TGTGCCAGCAGCTTGGCGACAGCCTACGAGCAGTACTTC. Protein: CASSLATAYEQYF.

The table lists this clone with a few counts. Here the CDR3 reads CASIARDGKNIQYF. CDR3 coding DNA: TGTGCCAGCATCGCGCGGGACGGCAAAAACATTCAGTACTTC. This chain uses TRBV28 with TRBJ2-4, with D maybe TRBD2 (6 bases). CDR1 MDHEN and CDR2 SYDVKM come from the germline V gene. V lost 7 bases and J 3 bases, leaving 13 bases between the germline ends. The CDR3 is made up of 14 amino acids.

This clone was counted only a few times. This rearrangement joins TRBV19 to TRBJ2-2; 7 positions agree with TRBD1. The CDR3 consists of 13 residues. The V segment lost 5 bases and the J segment 8 bases; nucleotides outside the gene matches: 5. Germline CDR1 LNHDA, CDR2 SQIVND (reference sequence). CDR3 loop: CASSVQGTGELFF. CDR3 sequence (DNA): TGTGCCAGTAGTGTACAGGGGACGGGGGAGCTGTTTTTT.